This T cell receptor beta chain was sequenced for a study of control samples from healthy donors and cancer patients. Clones were read by immunoSEQ multiplex PCR, and TCRdb kept only the in-frame ones, dropping some. This table holds about 130,000 clones, approximately 90% found once. The germline gives CDR1 KGHDR, CDR2 SFDVKD. The J segment lost 6 bases and the V segment lost 8 bases, leaving 4 bases of the junction unmatched. The CDR3 spans 14 residues. The specimen sequenced was blood. This chain joins TRBV24-1 and TRBJ2-2, with 11 bases fitting TRBD1. The receptor was derived from a man aged 18 to 30 in good health. The CDR3 sequence is CATMGQGEPGELFF. For the CDR3, the DNA is TGTGCCACCATGGGACAGGGGGAACCCGGGGAGCTGTTTTTT.